A single sample is the source of the 7 T cell receptor beta chains below, sequenced in a study of regulatory T cells in long-lasting Graves disease. Arm-PCR with iRepertoire HTBI primers amplified the CDR3 regions for these TCR beta libraries. From the multiplex PCR reads, TCRdb called clonotypes with MiXCR, one entry per CDR3 protein. This table holds approximately 350,000 distinct CDR3 sequences, roughly 20% found once. Time point defined: persistent/refractory GD, antithyroid drugs over 5 years with positive TRAb. TCR sequences were obtained from RNA taken from PBMCs. The specimen comprised peripheral blood mononuclear cells (PBMCs), sampled when the disease was refractory, from a patient treated with antithyroid drugs. These receptors all stem from a woman between 35 and 50 years old with Graves disease.

This clonotype was seen many times. The chain uses TRBV28 and TRBJ2-7; no clear D gene. This CDR3 comprises 11 residues. V was shortened by 5 bases and J by 6 bases, with 8 bases between the two germline ends. Germline CDR1 and CDR2: MDHEN and SYDVKM. CDR3 DNA sequence: TGTGCCAGCAGTGGGCCCGTCGAGCAGTACTTC. This codes for CASSGPVEQYF.

The chain recombines TRBV9 with TRBJ2-7; no reliable D call. The V gene lost 4 bases and the J gene lost 3 bases, with 11 bases spanning the gap. Germline loops: CDR1 SGDLS, CDR2 YYNGEE. This CDR3 has 13 amino acids. The CDR3 DNA sequence: TGTGCCAGCAGCCTCCTACCTGGCTACGAGCAGTACTTC. Its translation: CASSLLPGYEQYF.

The CDR3 spells CASSLEAVNSPLHF. In DNA, the CDR3 is TGTGCCAGCAGCTTAGAGGCAGTCAATTCACCCCTCCACTTT. The chain combines TRBV13 with TRBJ1-6; D unresolved. The V end lost 1 base, the J end lost 7 bases, and 8 bases lay between the germline ends. The length of the CDR3 is 14 residues. Germline assignment: CDR1 PRHDT and CDR2 FYEKMQ (reference sequence).

In this sample, this clonotype turned up a few times. The chain is built from TRBV28 and TRBJ2-1; D gene uncertain. The ends were cut back, 5 bases at V and 9 bases at J, with 14 bases in the middle. The CDR3 length is 13 residues. Germline assignment: CDR1 MDHEN and CDR2 SYDVKM. This CDR3 reads CASSRFDRGEQFF. In DNA form, the CDR3 reads TGTGCCAGCAGTCGCTTCGACCGCGGTGAGCAGTTCTTC.

V gene TRBV6-1 combines with J gene TRBJ2-7; D gene ambiguous. CDR3 length: 13 amino acids. The germline CDR1 and CDR2 sequences are MNHNS and SASEGT. V shed 8 bases and J shed 6 bases, with 17 bases lying between them. The CDR3 bases are TGTGCCAGCTCACCACCGAGTCTCGTCGAGCAGTACTTC. Translating it yields CASSPPSLVEQYF.

The rearrangement uses TRBV28 and TRBJ2-5, with TRBD2 matching over 12 bases. CDR3 length: 17 residues. Per germline, CDR1 MDHEN and CDR2 SYDVKM. Trimming at V came to 6 bases and at J to 5 bases, leaving 13 bases not matched to a gene. CDR3 in amino acids: CASSPGASGRAAETQYF. In DNA form, the CDR3 reads TGTGCCAGCAGCCCCGGGGCTAGCGGGAGGGCCGCGGAGACCCAGTACTTC.

Of note for this clonotype: A junction boundary mismatches the germline segment, possibly from a read error. V and J are TRBV11-2 and TRBJ2-7, with D perhaps TRBD2 (5 bases). CDR1 is SGHAT, CDR2 FQNNGV, per germline. The CDR3 spans 14 residues. The CDR3 loop reads CASSLDGSGVERYF. The CDR3 DNA reads TGTGCCAGCAGCTTAGATGGGTCCGGGGTCGAGCGGTACTTC.